Listed here are 26 T cell receptor beta chains from one sample, sequenced in a study of cytomegalovirus exposure and HLA in healthy donors. This table comes from immunoSEQ multiplex PCR, and its TCRdb copy is limited to in-frame clones, with some not included. The sample consists of 150,000 or so clones, about 83% of them appearing once. Sequencing was carried out using PBMCs. These receptors all stem from a young woman in good health and CMV-seronegative.

This clone was detected once. The DNA of the CDR3 is TGTGCCACCAGCAGGGGGGACAGGACCTACGAGCAGTACTTC. It yields the protein CATSRGDRTYEQYF. This chain joins TRBV15 and TRBJ2-7; 8 positions match TRBD1. Germline V gene sequence: CDR1 LNHNV, CDR2 YYDKDF (reference sequence). This CDR3 has 14 amino acids. The junction had 3 bases not matched to a gene; V was cut back by 3 bases and J by 2 bases.

V usage is TRBV14 and J usage is TRBJ2-6; tentatively, D is TRBD2 (5 bases). The CDR3 runs 19 residues. V was cut by 4 bases and J by 0 bases, with 19 bases left in between. Per the germline V gene, CDR1 is SGHDN and CDR2 is FVKESK. The CDR3 region has the DNA TGTGCCAGCAGCCTTTCGAGGGTAGATAGACACTCTGGGGCCAACGTCCTGACTTTC. Protein: CASSLSRVDRHSGANVLTF.

J is TRBJ2-3 and V is TRBV7-2; 7 nucleotides agree with TRBD2. The germline CDR1 and CDR2 sequences are SGHTA and FQGNSA. The CDR3 totals 14 residues. With V trimmed by 5 bases and J by 5 bases, 7 bases remained unmatched. This chain's CDR3 is CASSPQASGDTQYF. The CDR3 DNA reads as TGTGCCAGCAGCCCCCAAGCTAGCGGAGATACGCAGTATTTT.

This chain links TRBV7-9 with TRBJ1-3, with D perhaps TRBD1 (5 bases). Trimming pared 1 base from V and 0 bases from J, leaving 13 bases between. The CDR3 totals 17 residues. CDR1 and CDR2 from the germline V gene are SEHNR and FQNEAQ (reference sequence). The CDR3, as DNA: TGTGCCAGCAGCTTAGTCAAACAGGCCATCTCTGGAAACACCATATATTTT. It specifies CASSLVKQAISGNTIYF.

The rearrangement uses TRBV15 and TRBJ1-5; unclear D gene. Per the germline V gene, CDR1 is LNHNV and CDR2 is YYDKDF (reference sequence). There are 14 residues in the CDR3. V was shortened by 5 bases and J by 10 bases, with 18 bases between the two germline ends. The CDR3 is CATSPGGRRDPQHF. The DNA for the CDR3 is TGTGCCACCAGCCCCGGCGGCCGGAGGGATCCCCAGCATTTT.

The chain has TRBV7-9 and TRBJ2-5; 7 bases line up with TRBD1. Per the germline V gene, CDR1 is SEHNR and CDR2 is FQNEAQ (reference sequence). Trimming cost V 7 bases and J 7 bases; bases outside gene matches: 12. The CDR3 length is 14 residues. CDR3 sequence reads: CASNIGTAWGTQYF. The CDR3 DNA reads TGTGCCAGCAATATTGGGACAGCCTGGGGGACCCAGTACTTC.

V is TRBV6-5 and J is TRBJ2-7, with TRBD1 identical over 7 bases. V gave up 6 bases and J gave up 3 bases; unmatched junction bases: 5. Germline CDR1 and CDR2: MNHEY and SVGAGI. CDR3 length: 13 amino acids. CDR3 in DNA: TGTGCCAGCAGGCTGGGACAGTACTACGAGCAGTACTTC. Protein sequence: CASRLGQYYEQYF.

With regard to this clone: One end of the junction varies from germline; a read error may be responsible. The rearrangement uses TRBV7-7 and TRBJ2-5; D possibly corresponds to TRBD1 (6 bases). The CDR3 totals 13 residues. Germline CDR1 is SSHAT and CDR2 is FNYEAQ (reference sequence). The DNA of the CDR3 is TGTGCTAGCAGCTTAGGAGACAGGGAGACCCAGTACTTC. As protein: CASSLGDRETQYF.

J is TRBJ1-1 and V is TRBV11-2; TRBD1 aligns across 7 bases. Germline V gene data show CDR1 as SGHAT and CDR2 as FQNNGV. This CDR3 has 14 amino acids. The V gene end was trimmed by 5 bases and the J gene end by 5 bases; junction bases not matched to a gene: 8. CDR3 in amino acids: CASSPGTVGTEAFF. The CDR3 coding sequence is TGTGCCAGCAGCCCGGGGACAGTAGGAACTGAAGCTTTCTTT.

The rearrangement uses TRBV6-1 and TRBJ1-2, with unresolved D. The CDR3 runs 13 residues. Germline-derived CDR1 and CDR2 are MNHNS and SASEGT. V lost 5 bases to trimming and J lost 3 bases, with 10 bases between them. CDR3 bases: TGTGCCAGCAGTACAGTAACACACTATGGCTACACCTTC. It codes for CASSTVTHYGYTF.

The chain links TRBV7-6 to TRBJ1-1; a possible D gene is TRBD1 (6 bases). The CDR3 has 14 amino acids. Germline CDR1 reads SGHVS; CDR2 reads FNYEAQ. With 2 bases removed from V and 0 bases from J, the gap between germline ends came to 7 bases. This CDR3 reads CASSLQGMNTEAFF. CDR3 DNA sequence: TGTGCCAGCAGCTTACAGGGGATGAACACTGAAGCTTTCTTT.

The rearrangement joins TRBV6-5 to TRBJ1-6; 8 bases line up with TRBD1. This CDR3 spans 15 amino acids. CDR1 is MNHEY and CDR2 is SVGAGI in the germline V gene. V lost 6 bases and J lost 9; bases outside the gene matches: 10. The CDR3: CASSQDRGRGSPLHF. The CDR3, as DNA: TGTGCCAGCAGCCAAGACAGGGGCCGGGGTTCACCCCTCCACTTT.

This clone appeared a few times. This chain connects TRBV2 to TRBJ1-5; TRBD1 agrees at 7 bases. This CDR3 is 14 amino acids long. V lost 6 bases, J lost 5 bases, and 7 bases stayed unmatched. Germline lookup yields CDR1 SNHLY and CDR2 FYNNEI. Here the CDR3 reads CASSGDSFDQPQHF. CDR3 DNA sequence: TGTGCCAGCAGCGGGGACAGCTTTGATCAGCCCCAGCATTTT.

Written as DNA, the CDR3 is TGTGCCAGCAGCTTTCGCGCGAGAGAGGGGCGGGGAGTGACGGAGCAGTACTTC. As protein: CASSFRAREGRGVTEQYF. The J gene is TRBJ2-7, the V gene TRBV5-6; maybe TRBD2 (6 bases). The CDR3 is 18 amino acids. Germline V CDR1 and CDR2: SGHDT, YYEEEE. The ends were cut back, 2 bases at V and 7 bases at J, with 28 bases in the middle.

The rearrangement joins TRBV12-2 to TRBJ2-7; the table's D call, TRBD1, was not checked against the DNA. TRBV12-2 is classified as a pseudogene. The CDR3 has 16 amino acids. The chain's CDR3 is CASRTLSRDREDEQYF. DNA of the CDR3: TGTGCAAGTCGCACGTTGTCCCGGGACAGGGAGGATGAGCAGTACTTC.

The gene calls are TRBV4-3 and TRBJ2-4; possibly TRBD2 for D (6 bases). Between the trimmed V and J ends, which lost 0 bases and 0 bases, there was a span of 6 bases. Germline CDR1 is LGHNA and CDR2 is YSLEER. The CDR3 extends over 15 amino acids. The CDR3 here is CASSQDGGAKNIQYF. CDR3 nucleotide sequence: TGCGCCAGCAGCCAAGACGGGGGAGCCAAAAACATTCAGTACTTC.

This sequence joins TRBV4-1 and TRBJ2-7; TRBD2 agrees at 8 bases. CDR3 length: 14 amino acids. Germline assignment: CDR1 MGHRA and CDR2 YSYEKL. V trimming: 0 bases; J trimming: 4 bases; junction bases outside the gene matches: 2. The CDR3 is CASSQDAGGYEQYF. The CDR3 bases are TGCGCCAGCAGCCAAGACGCGGGGGGTTACGAGCAGTACTTC.

This clone was seen a few times. The J gene is TRBJ1-2, the V gene TRBV10-3; 8 bases agree with TRBD1. The CDR3 extends over 17 amino acids. The J segment lost 8 bases and the V segment lost 0 bases, leaving 14 bases of the junction unmatched. CDR1 ENHRY and CDR2 SYGVKD come from the germline V gene. The CDR3 sequence: CAISESLGRGLDRGYTF. CDR3 DNA: TGTGCCATCAGTGAGTCCCTGGGCAGGGGGCTTGATAGGGGCTACACCTTC.

V usage is TRBV5-1 and J usage is TRBJ2-2; 8 bases are a match to TRBD1. The V gene end was trimmed by 2 bases and the J gene end by 7 bases; junction bases not matched to a gene: 4. Germline loops: CDR1 SGHRS, CDR2 YFSETQ. The CDR3 totals 14 residues. CDR3 loop: CASSLGQGLGELFF. Here the CDR3 DNA reads TGCGCCAGCAGCTTAGGACAGGGCCTCGGGGAGCTGTTTTTT. The whole variable domain, remainder taken from reference TRBV5-1 and TRBJ2-2, is KAGVTQTPRYLIKTRGQQVTLSCSPISGHRSVSWYQQTPGQGLQFLFEYFSETQRNKGNFPGRFSGRQFSNSRSEMNVSTLELGDSALYLCASSLGQGLGELFFGEGSRLTVL.

The rearrangement joins TRBV30 to TRBJ1-4, with D perhaps matching TRBD1 (5 bases). The CDR3 runs to 15 residues. Germline CDR1 GTSNPN, CDR2 SVGIG (reference sequence). Trimming left V 0 bases short and J 3 bases short, with 11 bases between. The CDR3 DNA reads TGTGCCTGGAGTGTACTGGGGGGAGCTAATGAAAAACTGTTTTTT. It codes for CAWSVLGGANEKLFF.

The V and J genes are TRBV6-5 and TRBJ1-5; D is ambiguous. The CDR3 sequence is 13 residues long. Germline V gene sequence: CDR1 MNHEY, CDR2 SVGAGI. Trimming stripped 5 bases from V and 0 bases from J, with 5 bases between. CDR3 region: CASSTNSNQPQHF. The CDR3 DNA reads TGTGCCAGCAGTACAAATAGCAATCAGCCCCAGCATTTT.

The genes are TRBV2 and TRBJ2-5; 7 bases map to TRBD1. Germline V lookup: CDR1 SNHLY, CDR2 FYNNEI. The CDR3 runs to 16 residues. The junction had 13 bases not matched to a gene; V was cut back by 4 bases and J by 5 bases. The CDR3 here is CASSAYPTGNGETQYF. The CDR3 region has the DNA TGTGCCAGCAGTGCCTACCCGACAGGGAATGGTGAGACCCAGTACTTC.

This clone was counted once. V gene TRBV6-1 combines with J gene TRBJ2-7, with D maybe TRBD1 (5 bases). Germline V gene lookup returns CDR1 MNHNS and CDR2 SASEGT. The CDR3 is made up of 14 amino acids. Trimming cost V 2 bases and J 5 bases, with 13 bases left between them. For the CDR3, the DNA is TGTGCCAGCAGTGAATTGTTCGCAGGGAACGAGCAGTACTTC. This encodes CASSELFAGNEQYF.

The CDR3 is CASSLSSGLEADTQYF. In nucleotides, the CDR3 is TGTGCCAGCAGTTTATCGTCGGGACTAGAGGCAGATACGCAGTATTTT. The genes are TRBV27 and TRBJ2-3, with 8 bases aligning to TRBD2. Germline loops: CDR1 MNHEY, CDR2 SMNVEV (reference sequence). CDR3 size: 16 residues. The V and J ends lost 0 bases and 4 bases, in that order; junction bases with no gene match: 6.

V and J are TRBV9 and TRBJ1-3; tentatively, D is TRBD1 (6 bases). The CDR3 covers 16 residues. Per the germline V gene, CDR1 is SGDLS and CDR2 is YYNGEE. Trimming pared 3 bases from V and 11 bases from J, leaving 24 bases between. The CDR3 sequence is CASSGEGDRIGIPIYF. CDR3 nucleotide sequence: TGTGCCAGCAGCGGGGAAGGTGACAGGATTGGGATCCCCATATATTTT.

The rearrangement uses TRBV2 and TRBJ2-3, with 10 bases aligning to TRBD2. Per germline, CDR1 SNHLY and CDR2 FYNNEI. The J segment lost 4 bases and the V segment lost 7 bases, leaving 2 bases of the junction unmatched. CDR3 size: 13 residues. The CDR3 loop reads CASTGLAADTQYF. The DNA for the CDR3 is TGTGCCAGCACAGGACTAGCGGCAGATACGCAGTATTTT.